The sequence of this T cell receptor (beta chain) was determined in a study of blood T cell repertoires in COVID-19. Turning to the study itself: T cells, B-cell-depleted T cells, or PBMCs provided the cDNA or gDNA that served as material.

Trimming removed 0 bases at V and 7 bases at J, with 18 bases between. The V gene's germline CDR1 is MGHRA and CDR2 YSYEKL. This CDR3 has 17 residues. Clones were sequenced by immunoSEQ multiplex PCR, and TCRdb holds only the in-frame ones, with some missing. The sample has over 100,000 clones; about 87% are singletons. Input material: peripheral blood. The chain is built from TRBV4-1 and TRBJ1-4; D gene uncertain. This TCR was sampled from a man in his forties or fifties with active or convalescent COVID-19. This CDR3 reads CASSQEMVAGGREKLFF. The DNA of the CDR3 is TGCGCCAGCAGCCAAGAAATGGTCGCAGGAGGCCGTGAAAAACTGTTTTTT.